This TCR beta chain was obtained from a study of shared clonotypes between healthy human individuals. Measured with immunoSEQ multiplex PCR; TCRdb has only the in-frame clones, and not every one. The data hold 2 million to 2.5 million clones, with approximately 90% observed a single time. General study results and limits: An anticipated effect of sequencing depth on clonotype sharing among donors was recognized. Only blood samples were collected, and tissue repertoires likely differ. Of the naive CD4 clonotypes, approximately 5% were shared across a handful of donors.

Germline lookup yields CDR1 SNHLY and CDR2 FYNNEI. Germline trimming cut 5 bases from V and 2 bases from J; bases unmatched to any gene: 2. The CDR3 covers 15 residues. A note on this clone: The antigen is undetermined.

A split of CD4+ cells into CD45RA+ naive and CD45RA-negative memory subsets was performed. This sequence originates from a man aged 18 to 30 in good health. Some clones in this sample may be carry-over from other donors' samples. The chain employs TRBV2 and TRBJ2-2, with 10 bases identical to TRBD1. The sample taken for sequencing was naive CD4+ T cells from PBMCs. The subset was: CD45RA+ positively selected. The CDR3 region has the DNA TGTGCCAGCAGTTGGGACAGGGGTAACACCGGGGAGCTGTTTTTT. Translated: CASSWDRGNTGELFF.